This T cell receptor (beta chain) was captured in a study of shared clonotypes between healthy human individuals. Libraries were prepared by immunoSEQ multiplex PCR; TCRdb keeps only in-frame clonotypes and omits some of them. The sample carries millions of clones, around nine tenths recorded once. In germline, CDR1 is SGHTA, CDR2 FQGNSA. The CDR3 totals 16 residues. The V and J ends lost 0 bases and 7 bases respectively, with 18 bases between them. This clone was seen once. The antigen is unknown. Findings of the study overall: Larger estimated richness was generally seen in naive subsets than in memory subsets.

Nashville, Tennessee was home to all donors, who were Caucasian adults. This rearrangement joins TRBV7-2 to TRBJ1-1, with no clear D. This TCR derives from a man aged 18 to 29 in good health. The sample taken for sequencing was naive CD4+ T cells sorted from blood. The subset is: CD45RA+ positively selected. CDR3: CASSLAGVGGSLEAFF. The CDR3, as DNA: TGTGCCAGCAGCTTAGCTGGGGTTGGAGGGTCACTTGAAGCTTTCTTT.